The 17 T cell receptor beta chains given below trace back to one sample, sequenced in a study of beta chain features in type 1 diabetes. Study conclusions and caveats: People with Type 1 diabetes carried modestly yet significantly shorter TCRB CDR3s in all four CD4+ subsets.

Antigen specificity for these receptors is unknown. Expressed TCRB transcripts were sequenced because the entire RNA isolate underwent reverse transcription. The table came from immunoSEQ multiplex PCR; TCRdb's copy has only in-frame clones and leaves some out. Among fewer than 300,000 clones listed, about 11% were seen once. Sequencing was done on a sample of naive CD4+ T cells from blood. The receptors stem from a man aged 25-45 years with type 1 diabetes.

The chain joins TRBV9 to TRBJ1-2; 7 bases agree with TRBD1. The CDR3 is 16 amino acids. Germline assignment: CDR1 SGDLS and CDR2 YYNGEE. The trim removed 4 bases at V and 8 bases at J, leaving 17 bases unmatched. The CDR3 DNA reads TGTGCCAGCAGCCGCAGTTCGGTCACGACAGGGAACGGCTACACCTTC. It specifies CASSRSSVTTGNGYTF. The variable domain in full, with the rest retrieved from reference TRBV9 and TRBJ1-2, is DSGVTQTPKHLITATGQRVTLRCSPRSGDLSVYWYQQSLDQGLQFLIQYYNGEERAKGNILERFSAQQFPDLHSELNLSSLELGDSALYFCASSRSSVTTGNGYTFGSGTRLTVV.

This clone was counted between two and nine times. V gene TRBV5-1 combines with J gene TRBJ2-1, with D possibly TRBD2 on 5 matching bases. The V end lost 4 bases, the J end lost 5 bases, and 16 bases lay between the germline ends. CDR1 and CDR2 (germline): SGHRS, YFSETQ. The CDR3 contains 15 residues. The CDR3 region has the DNA TGCGCCAGCAGCATCTCGGTAAAGGAGGACAATGAGCAGTTCTTC. It yields the protein CASSISVKEDNEQFF.

This clone was seen more than once but under ten times. V is TRBV6-6 and J is TRBJ2-7; possibly TRBD1 for D (6 bases). Trimming took off 8 bases at V and 0 bases at J, with 20 bases between the two ends. The CDR3 consists of 16 residues. Germline CDR1 is MNHNY and CDR2 is SVGAGI (reference sequence). This chain's CDR3 is CASLYGGGGSSYEQYF. The CDR3 DNA follows: TGTGCCAGCCTATATGGGGGTGGGGGCAGCTCCTACGAGCAGTACTTC.

This clone was seen only a few times. The chain is built from TRBV7-2 and TRBJ1-1; maybe TRBD1 (6 bases). V lost 1 base and J lost 1, with 13 bases in between. The length of the CDR3 is 16 residues. The V gene's germline CDR1 is SGHTA and CDR2 FQGNSA. For the CDR3, the DNA is TGTGCCAGCAGCTTAGTGAGGGGGAGCGGGAACACTGAAGCTTTCTTT. It encodes CASSLVRGSGNTEAFF.

In its sample, this clone was seen a few times. The chain joins TRBV19 to TRBJ1-2; D is perhaps TRBD1 (6 bases). Germline V gene lookup returns CDR1 LNHDA and CDR2 SQIVND (reference sequence). This CDR3 has 16 residues. The V end lost 3 bases, the J end lost 3 bases, and 17 bases lay between the germline ends. The CDR3 here is CASSIQGRGSDYGYTF. As DNA, the CDR3 is TGTGCCAGTAGTATTCAGGGGCGCGGATCTGACTATGGCTACACCTTC.

The chain joins TRBV5-4 to TRBJ2-1; TRBD1 aligns across 10 bases. The CDR3 sequence is 13 residues long. In germline, CDR1 is SGHNT, CDR2 YYREEE (reference sequence). V gave up 7 bases and J gave up 7 bases; unmatched junction bases: 5. The CDR3: CASGQGGFNEQFF. In nucleotides, the CDR3 is TGTGCCAGCGGACAGGGGGGTTTTAATGAGCAGTTCTTC. Combining the CDR3 with reference TRBV5-4 and TRBJ2-1 gives the whole variable domain ETGVTQSPTHLIKTRGQQVTLRCSSQSGHNTVSWYQQALGQGPQFIFQYYREEENGRGNFPPRFSGLQFPNYSSELNVNALELDDSALYLCASGQGGFNEQFFGPGTRLTVL.

This clone was counted only a few times. The chain employs TRBV10-3 and TRBJ1-6; 9 positions match TRBD1. Losses at the gene ends were 4 bases for V and 4 bases for J; bases not matched to a gene: 14. CDR3 length: 19 amino acids. Germline CDR1 is ENHRY and CDR2 is SYGVKD. The CDR3 DNA reads TGTGCCATCAGTGGGCGTCCCGGGACAGGGAAACTTTATAATTCACCCCTCCACTTT. Encoded protein: CAISGRPGTGKLYNSPLHF.

The table lists this clone with a few counts. The rearrangement uses TRBV6-6 and TRBJ2-3; D is ambiguous. The CDR3 loop spans 12 amino acids. Germline-derived CDR1 and CDR2 are MNHNY and SVGAGI (reference sequence). V shed 6 bases and J shed 3 bases, with 7 bases lying between them. Here the CDR3 DNA reads TGTGCCAGCAGCTCCCGTACAGATACGCAGTATTTT. Its protein product is CASSSRTDTQYF.

The chain carries TRBV5-4 and TRBJ2-3; 9 bases line up with TRBD1. Germline-derived CDR1 and CDR2 are SGHNT and YYREEE (reference sequence). This CDR3 is 15 amino acids long. V lost 3 bases, J lost 5 bases, and 7 bases stayed unmatched. CDR3: CASSSAPGQGDTQYF. The CDR3 region has the DNA TGTGCCAGCAGCTCAGCTCCGGGACAGGGAGATACGCAGTATTTT.

This clone has only a few counts. V is TRBV4-2 and J is TRBJ2-7, with TRBD2 matching over 10 bases. Germline CDR1 reads LGHNA; CDR2 reads YNFKEQ. CDR3 size: 18 residues. The J segment lost 0 bases and the V segment lost 1 base, leaving 9 bases of the junction unmatched. The CDR3 spells CASSQGGLAGDLSYEQYF. The CDR3 DNA sequence: TGTGCCAGCAGCCAAGGGGGGCTAGCGGGGGACCTCTCCTACGAGCAGTACTTC.

The chain carries TRBV10-3 and TRBJ2-3; 8 bases line up with TRBD2. With 7 bases clipped from V and 2 bases from J, the junction kept 11 bases outside the gene matches. CDR1 is ENHRY and CDR2 is SYGVKD in the germline V gene. The CDR3 totals 16 residues. The CDR3 here is CAITSGKRGSTDTQYF. The CDR3 DNA sequence: TGTGCCATCACCTCGGGGAAGCGGGGGTCCACAGATACGCAGTATTTT.

This clone was observed a few times. The CDR3 here is CTSSPAGASGVETDTQYF. CDR3 DNA sequence: TGCACCAGCAGCCCCGCAGGGGCTAGCGGGGTGGAAACAGATACGCAGTATTTT. The rearrangement links TRBV1 to TRBJ2-3; the table's D call, TRBD2, was not checked against the DNA. TRBV1 is a pseudogene segment. The CDR3 is 18 residues long.

About this clone itself: This sample includes further DNA sequences coding for the same CDR3. The gene calls are TRBV29-1 and TRBJ1-5, with D perhaps matching TRBD1 (6 bases). The ends were cut back, 3 bases at V and 2 bases at J, with 8 bases in the middle. Per germline, CDR1 SQVTM and CDR2 ANQGSEA. CDR3 size: 13 residues. The DNA for the CDR3 is TGCAGCGTTGAGGCAGGGGGCAATCAGCCCCAGCATTTT. It translates to CSVEAGGNQPQHF.

This clone turned up a few times. The chain is built from TRBV25-1 and TRBJ2-1, with 7 bases aligning to TRBD1. Germline assignment: CDR1 MGHDK and CDR2 SYGVNS. The J segment lost 5 bases and the V segment lost 3 bases, leaving 7 bases of the junction unmatched. CDR3 size: 15 residues. The CDR3 DNA sequence: TGTGCCAGCAGTGATGTGGGGACAGCTGACAATGAGCAGTTCTTC. It translates to CASSDVGTADNEQFF.

The rearrangement links TRBV4-2 to TRBJ2-2; weak D call: TRBD2 (6 bases). The CDR3 has 15 amino acids. Germline loops: CDR1 LGHNA, CDR2 YNFKEQ. V was trimmed by 0 bases and J by 6 bases, leaving 11 bases between them. The CDR3 loop reads CASSQERTTSGELFF. The CDR3 coding sequence is TGTGCCAGCAGCCAAGAAAGGACTACCTCCGGGGAGCTGTTTTTT.

This clone occurred a few times. CDR3 region: CASSLLLDSSYNEQFF. CDR3 bases: TGTGCCAGCAGCTTACTCCTGGACAGCAGCTACAATGAGCAGTTCTTC. The chain couples TRBV7-8 to TRBJ2-1, with D possibly matching TRBD1 (6 bases). Germline loops: CDR1 SGHVS, CDR2 FQNEAQ. V was trimmed by 2 bases and J by 3 bases, leaving 14 bases between them. The CDR3 length is 16 residues.

The chain joins TRBV7-9 to TRBJ2-5; 11 bases are shared with TRBD2. CDR3 length: 18 amino acids. V trimming: 0 bases; J trimming: 3 bases; junction bases outside the gene matches: 9. Germline CDR1 SEHNR, CDR2 FQNEAQ (reference sequence). This CDR3 is CASSLAPRLAGGKETQYF. CDR3 DNA sequence: TGTGCCAGCAGCTTAGCCCCGCGTCTAGCGGGGGGTAAAGAGACCCAGTACTTC.